Below are 14 T cell receptor beta chains sequenced from a single sample in a study of CD4+ T cells in melanoma (dated by TCRdb to between 2022 and 2023). The library was made by the immunoSEQ multiplex PCR assay. TCRdb limited this immuneACCESS table to in-frame rearrangements with V and J called. A share of clones is missing; checked studies link under half to unresolved V genes, and the rest is unexplained. This sample has around 110,000 clones in its table, and 92% of those were observed once. The ten most abundant clones make up approximately 3.5% of the sample. Sequencing was done on a sample of peripheral blood. Receptors originate from a human donor with melanoma.

The gene calls are TRBV7-2 and TRBJ2-4; 11 nucleotides agree with TRBD1. V lost 5 bases to trimming and J lost 6 bases; unmatched junction nucleotides: 9. This CDR3 region has 16 residues. The germline gives CDR1 SGHTA, CDR2 FQGNSA. The CDR3 DNA reads TGTGCCAGCAGCCCAACTCGGACAGGGGGCCGAAACATTCAGTACTTC. As protein: CASSPTRTGGRNIQYF.

The chain couples TRBV10-3 to TRBJ2-5; D may be TRBD2 (5 bases). The CDR3 loop spans 13 amino acids. The V end was cut by 7 bases, the J end by 3 bases, with 12 bases between. Germline lookup yields CDR1 ENHRY and CDR2 SYGVKD. Written as DNA, the CDR3 is TGTGCCATCAACGAGGGCGCCGAAGAGACCCAGTACTTC. Translating it yields CAINEGAEETQYF.

CDR3 residues: CSALSGYEQYF. In DNA, the CDR3 is TGCAGTGCACTTAGCGGCTACGAGCAGTACTTC. V is TRBV20-1 and J is TRBJ2-7, with D possibly matching TRBD2 (6 bases). CDR1 is DFQATT, CDR2 SNEGSKA, per germline (reference sequence). The CDR3 runs 11 residues. Trimming removed 6 bases at V and 3 bases at J, with 9 bases between.

This clone is a singleton in its sample. This rearrangement joins TRBV29-1 to TRBJ1-1; the match to TRBD1 covers 7 bases. Per germline, CDR1 SQVTM and CDR2 ANQGSEA. CDR3 size: 14 residues. J gave up 4 bases and V 8 bases, and 13 bases lay outside the gene matches. The CDR3 loop is CSSQGFGGVTEAFF. CDR3 sequence (DNA): TGCAGCTCACAGGGGTTCGGCGGGGTCACTGAAGCTTTCTTT.

The V call is TRBV21-1, the J call TRBJ1-1; the D call in the table, TRBD1, was not verified against the DNA. TRBV21-1 is tagged as a pseudogene. The CDR3 has 20 amino acids. CDR3 sequence reads: CASSKALGGQGADGNTEAFF. CDR3 in DNA: TGTGCCAGCAGCAAAGCGCTTGGGGGACAGGGGGCAGATGGGAACACTGAAGCTTTCTTT.

The rearrangement links TRBV5-6 to TRBJ2-4, with 12 bases matching TRBD1. The germline gives CDR1 SGHDT, CDR2 YYEEEE. Trimming removed 4 bases from V and 5 bases from J; junction bases left unmatched: 10. This CDR3 is 17 amino acids long. Here the CDR3 DNA reads TGTGCCAGCAGCCTATACCGGGACAGGGGGCGGGAAAACATTCAGTACTTC. Protein product: CASSLYRDRGRENIQYF.

This sequence joins TRBV19 and TRBJ1-4; D remains ambiguous. The V end was cut by 6 bases, the J end by 5 bases, with 7 bases between. The CDR3 has 12 amino acids. Germline loops: CDR1 LNHDA, CDR2 SQIVND (reference sequence). The CDR3 DNA sequence: TGTGCCAGTAGGGGGTCGAATGAAAAACTGTTTTTT. It translates to CASRGSNEKLFF. The complete variable domain, with remaining parts taken from reference TRBV19 and TRBJ1-4, reads DGGITQSPKYLFRKEGQNVTLSCEQNLNHDAMYWYRQDPGQGLRLIYYSQIVNDFQKGDIAEGYSVSREKKESFPLTVTSAQKNPTAFYLCASRGSNEKLFFGSGTQLSVL.

This chain's CDR3 is CASYPTGRSYNSPLHF. The CDR3 nucleotides read TGTGCCAGCTACCCGACAGGGCGCTCCTATAATTCACCCCTCCACTTT. The chain uses TRBV28 and TRBJ1-6; TRBD1 matches 7 bases. CDR1 and CDR2 from the germline V gene are MDHEN and SYDVKM. The V and J ends lost 8 bases and 0 bases, in that order; junction bases with no gene match: 7. CDR3 length equals 16 residues.

This rearrangement joins TRBV15 to TRBJ2-5, with 8 bases aligning to TRBD1. In germline, CDR1 is LNHNV, CDR2 YYDKDF (reference sequence). V lost 1 base and J lost 5; bases outside the gene matches: 9. This CDR3 is 16 amino acids long. This CDR3 is CATSRGSSGGEETQYF. The CDR3 DNA is TGTGCCACCAGCAGAGGTTCCTCAGGGGGCGAGGAGACCCAGTACTTC.

This chain links TRBV28 with TRBJ2-5, with 10 nucleotides matching TRBD2. There are 13 residues in the CDR3. J lost 5 bases, V lost 8 bases, and 5 bases had no gene match. Germline V gene lookup returns CDR1 MDHEN and CDR2 SYDVKM. The chain's CDR3 is CASLAGEEETQYF. CDR3 sequence (DNA): TGTGCCAGCCTAGCGGGGGAGGAGGAGACCCAGTACTTC. Looking up the rest from reference TRBV28 and TRBJ2-5 gives the full variable domain: DVKVTQSSRYLVKRTGEKVFLECVQDMDHENMFWYRQDPGLGLRLIYFSYDVKMKEKGDIPEGYSVSREKKERFSLILESASTNQTSMYLCASLAGEEETQYFGPGTRLLVL.

The chain links TRBV4-2 to TRBJ1-1; D gene ambiguous. The CDR3 runs 14 residues. V lost 0 bases to trimming and J lost 7 bases, with 12 bases between them. Germline-derived CDR1 and CDR2 are LGHNA and YNFKEQ. CDR3 DNA: TGTGCCAGCAGCCAAGATAGGTACAGAAATGAAGCTTTCTTT. Its protein product is CASSQDRYRNEAFF.

This clone was counted a single time. The J gene is TRBJ2-7, the V gene TRBV28; D is possibly TRBD1 (5 bases). From germline, CDR1 is MDHEN and CDR2 SYDVKM. The germline V and J ends were trimmed by 6 bases and 5 bases, with 11 bases remaining between them. The CDR3 runs to 12 residues. DNA for the CDR3: TGTGCCAGCAGAAAGACAGCCGACGAGCAGTACTTC. As protein: CASRKTADEQYF.

The rearrangement links TRBV4-1 to TRBJ2-5; no reliable D call. This CDR3 has 14 residues. V was pared by 0 bases and J by 4 bases, with 9 bases between. Germline loops: CDR1 MGHRA, CDR2 YSYEKL. As DNA, the CDR3 is TGCGCCAGCAGCCAAGAGGCCCACCGAGAGACCCAGTACTTC. Translating gives CASSQEAHRETQYF.

This clone occurred once. This chain connects TRBV7-3 to TRBJ2-7; 8 bases are shared with TRBD2. V shed 5 bases and J 4 bases; nucleotides not matched to a gene: 10. CDR1 and CDR2 (germline): SGHTA, FQGTGA. The CDR3 spans 15 residues. CDR3 region: CASSPGLAGGYEQYF. Here the CDR3 DNA reads TGTGCCAGCAGCCCCGGACTAGCTGGAGGGTACGAGCAGTACTTC. Together with reference TRBV7-3 and TRBJ2-7, the CDR3 gives the full variable domain: GAGVSQTPSNKVTEKGKYVELRCDPISGHTALYWYRQSLGQGPEFLIYFQGTGAADDSGLPNDRFFAVRPEGSVSTLKIQRTERGDSAVYLCASSPGLAGGYEQYFGPGTRLTVT.